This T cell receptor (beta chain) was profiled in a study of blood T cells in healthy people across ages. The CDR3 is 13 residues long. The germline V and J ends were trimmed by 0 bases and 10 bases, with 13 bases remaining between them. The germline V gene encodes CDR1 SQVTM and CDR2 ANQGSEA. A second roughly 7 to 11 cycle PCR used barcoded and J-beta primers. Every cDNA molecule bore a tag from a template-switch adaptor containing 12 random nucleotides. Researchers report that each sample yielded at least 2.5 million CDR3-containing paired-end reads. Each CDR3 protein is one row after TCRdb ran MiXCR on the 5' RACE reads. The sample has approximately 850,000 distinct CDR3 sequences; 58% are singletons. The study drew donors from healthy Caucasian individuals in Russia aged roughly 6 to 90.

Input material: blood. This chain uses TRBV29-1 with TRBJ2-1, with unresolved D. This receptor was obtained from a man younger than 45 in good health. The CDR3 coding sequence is TGCAGCGTTGAAGATGCGCCGAGCAAGGAGCAGTTCTTC. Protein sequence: CSVEDAPSKEQFF.